A selection of T cell receptor beta chains follows, all from one sample in a study of T-cell reconstitution after alpha-beta-depleted transplantation in children. TCRdb passed the PCR reads through MiXCR, listing each CDR3 protein once. The table includes approximately 32,000 distinct CDR3 sequences, approximately 6.5% detected once. The sequencing here drew on peripheral blood, taken 60 days after TCRalphabeta/CD19-depleted stem cell transplant. Receptors originate from a child under three years old who had a stem cell transplant for acute myeloid leukemia, so the T cells may come from the graft donor. Both conserved end residues are part of each CDR3. A D gene is named only where the DNA matches it firmly. The size of a clone is reported for some rows only, either as once, few or many, or as a class for expanded clones.

CDR3nt,CDR3aa,abundance,v_gene,j_gene,d_gene
TGTGCCAGCTCCGTTCCCGGCCGCCTCCTACCCTATGGCTACACCTTC,CASSVPGRLLPYGYTF,few,TRBV18,TRBJ1-2,.
TGTGCCAGCAGTGAATGGTCCGGGGGTAGTGGGGGCTACACCTTC,CASSEWSGGSGGYTF,many,TRBV25-1,TRBJ1-2,.
TGTGCCAGCAGTTTAGACGGACATAGCAATCAGCCCCAGCATTTT,CASSLDGHSNQPQHF,many,TRBV12-3/TRBV12-4,TRBJ1-5,.
TGTGCCAGCACTGCCGGGACAGGGATGTTCAATGAGCAGTTCTTC,CASTAGTGMFNEQFF,many,TRBV28,TRBJ2-1,TRBD1
TGCGCCAGCAGCCTTGGGACAGCCTTCTACTACGAGCAGTACTTC,CASSLGTAFYYEQYF,many,TRBV4-3,TRBJ2-7,TRBD1
TGCGCCAGCAGCTTGGCATTCCGGGAGGGCCGCGACAATGAGCAGTTCTTC,CASSLAFREGRDNEQFF,many,TRBV5-1,TRBJ2-1,TRBD2
TGTGCCAGCAGCTTAGGTGGTCCCTACGAGCAGTACTTC,CASSLGGPYEQYF,many,TRBV7-2,TRBJ2-7,.
TGTGCCACCGGACAGGGGGGAGAGACCCAGTACTTC,CATGQGGETQYF,few,TRBV10-3,TRBJ2-5,TRBD1
TGCGCCAGCAGCTTGGCCGGCTCTCCGGGCCGCACAGATACGCAGTATTTT,CASSLAGSPGRTDTQYF,few,TRBV5-1,TRBJ2-3,.
TGTGCCAGCAGCTTAGGTGGGACTGGCACAGATACGCAGTATTTT,CASSLGGTGTDTQYF,medium-sized,TRBV7-9,TRBJ2-3,.
TGTGCCAGCAGTCCCCGACAGTCAACTAATGAAAAACTGTTTTTT,CASSPRQSTNEKLFF,medium-sized,TRBV6-6,TRBJ1-4,.
TGCGCCAGCAGCTTGGGACAGGGCTCCTACAATGAGCAGTTCTTC,CASSLGQGSYNEQFF,medium-sized,TRBV5-1,TRBJ2-1,TRBD1
TGCAGTGCTACCCGGGGCGGGCAGTACTTC,CSATRGGQYF,many,TRBV20-1,TRBJ2-5,.
TGCGCCAGCAGCCTCCCTGGGGTCGGCGGGGAGCTGTTTTTT,CASSLPGVGGELFF,many,TRBV4-3,TRBJ2-2,.
TGCAGCGTTGAACATCCCCGGACTGGCTCCTACGAGCAGTACTTC,CSVEHPRTGSYEQYF,many,TRBV29-1,TRBJ2-7,.
TGTGCCAGCAGCCCGATTGCGGGAGTGAGAAATGAGCAGTTCTTC,CASSPIAGVRNEQFF,many,TRBV7-6,TRBJ2-1,TRBD2
TGTGCCAGCAGTTCAGGGGGGGGCAAGGGTCAGCCCCAGCATTTT,CASSSGGGKGQPQHF,many,TRBV28,TRBJ1-5,TRBD1
TGCAGTGCTAGTGTCCAAAGGCGCATTAACACTGAAGCTTTCTTT,CSASVQRRINTEAFF,many,TRBV20-1,TRBJ1-1,.
TGTGCCAGCAGCCAAGAGTCACCGGGAAGCATTCAGTACTTC,CASSQESPGSIQYF,many,TRBV3-1,TRBJ2-4,.
TGCGCCAGCAGCTTCCTAGGACAGGGTCTTGAAGCTTTCTTT,CASSFLGQGLEAFF,many,TRBV5-1,TRBJ1-1,TRBD1
TGCAGTGCTAGAGACGGCGGAGGGGGCAGTGAGACCCAGTACTTC,CSARDGGGGSETQYF,many,TRBV20-1,TRBJ2-5,.
TGCGCCAGCAGCTTGGAAGGGTCGGGGTTCTCCGGGGAGCTGTTTTTT,CASSLEGSGFSGELFF,medium-sized,TRBV5-1,TRBJ2-2,.
TGTGCCACCAGTGATCCCGGGACAGCCTACAATGAGCAGTTCTTC,CATSDPGTAYNEQFF,many,TRBV24-1,TRBJ2-1,TRBD1
TGCAGCGTTTCGGGGTACAGGGTCTATGGCTACACCTTC,CSVSGYRVYGYTF,many,TRBV29-1,TRBJ1-2,.
TGTGCCAGCAGCCCAAGCGGACAGACGGTATATTTT,CASSPSGQTVYF,few,TRBV13,TRBJ1-3,.
TGTGCCAGCAGCTTGTCTGGACAGGGCCAAGAGACCCAGTACTTC,CASSLSGQGQETQYF,many,TRBV13,TRBJ2-5,TRBD1
TGTGCCAGCAGTTTAAGACGGCAGGGGAATGAGCAGTACTTC,CASSLRRQGNEQYF,many,TRBV12-3/TRBV12-4,TRBJ2-7,.
TGTGCCAGCAGCTCCCGCCGTCGAGGGTACGAGCAGTACTTC,CASSSRRRGYEQYF,many,TRBV7-8,TRBJ2-7,.
TGTGCCAGCAGCTCCGGGACTAGCGGGGCCCAAGAGACCCAGTACTTC,CASSSGTSGAQETQYF,many,TRBV7-8,TRBJ2-5,TRBD2
TGCGCCAGCAGCCAAGATACTAGCGGGAGATACAATGAGCAGTTCTTC,CASSQDTSGRYNEQFF,.,TRBV4-3,TRBJ2-1,TRBD2
TGTGCCAGCAGTTTTAACGGACCCTACGAGCAGTACTTC,CASSFNGPYEQYF,many,TRBV27,TRBJ2-7,.
TGCGCCAGCAGCTTCAAAAAGACTAGCCCTAACACCGGGGAGCTGTTTTTT,CASSFKKTSPNTGELFF,many,TRBV5-1,TRBJ2-2,TRBD2
TGTGCCAGCAGCGTCTCCCAGCGGGGGGGCCCGGATACGCAGTATTTT,CASSVSQRGGPDTQYF,.,TRBV9,TRBJ2-3,TRBD2
TGTGCCAGCAGCTTACGAGGGACAGGGAATGGGGAGCAGTACTTC,CASSLRGTGNGEQYF,few,TRBV7-8,TRBJ2-7,TRBD1
TGTGCCAGCAGCGTAGACAGCTCCTACGAGCAGTACTTC,CASSVDSSYEQYF,many,TRBV9,TRBJ2-7,.
TGCGCCAGCAGCCCCGGGACTAGCGGGTACAATGAGCAGTTCTTC,CASSPGTSGYNEQFF,many,TRBV5-1,TRBJ2-1,TRBD2
TGTGCCAGCAGGCCCGGACAGGGGAACACTGAAGCTTTCTTT,CASRPGQGNTEAFF,many,TRBV6-1,TRBJ1-1,TRBD1
TGCAGTGCTACCTCACAGGGGAAGGAGACCCAGTACTTC,CSATSQGKETQYF,many,TRBV20-1,TRBJ2-5,TRBD1
TGTGCCAGCGGTCTGGGGCTTTACGAGCAGTACTTC,CASGLGLYEQYF,.,TRBV13,TRBJ2-7,.
TGTGCTAGTGGTCTTAGACAGGGTAATAAGAACACCGGGGAGCTGTTTTTT,CASGLRQGNKNTGELFF,many,TRBV12-5,TRBJ2-2,TRBD1
TGCGCCAGCAGCTGGGGCCAGCGGGAGGTGAGCACAGATACGCAGTATTTT,CASSWGQREVSTDTQYF,many,TRBV5-1,TRBJ2-3,TRBD2
TGTGCCAGCAGCCCCAAGCGGGAGTTTTGGAATGAGCAGTTCTTC,CASSPKREFWNEQFF,many,TRBV7-3,TRBJ2-1,TRBD2
TGTGCCAGCAGTTTAGGACAGATCTCTGGAAACACCATATATTTT,CASSLGQISGNTIYF,many,TRBV12-3/TRBV12-4,TRBJ1-3,.
TGTGCCAGCAGCCTGGACAGGGTCCGGAACACTGAAGCTTTCTTT,CASSLDRVRNTEAFF,many,TRBV7-9,TRBJ1-1,TRBD1
TGTGCCAGCAGTTGGGGGCGGGAGCAGTACTTC,CASSWGREQYF,many,TRBV5-6,TRBJ2-7,.
TGTGCCAGCGGAGGGCAAGTGATTTCGTACGAGCAGTACTTC,CASGGQVISYEQYF,many,TRBV28,TRBJ2-7,.
TGTGCCAGCCGGACAGACTACGAGCAGTACTTC,CASRTDYEQYF,.,TRBV27,TRBJ2-7,.
TGCAGTGCCCCACCGACTAGCGGGAGGTTTCCGATAGCCAAAAACATTCAGTACTTC,CSAPPTSGRFPIAKNIQYF,.,TRBV20-1,TRBJ2-4,TRBD2
TGTGCCAGCACCCAGGGGCGGACGAACACCGGGGAGCTGTTTTTT,CASTQGRTNTGELFF,many,TRBV27,TRBJ2-2,.
TGTGCCAGCAGTCCCCCCCGGGGGAGGAACTCACCCCTCCACTTT,CASSPPRGRNSPLHF,few,TRBV12-3/TRBV12-4,TRBJ1-6,.
TGTGCCAGCAGCCATAGCGGGGTAAGGCTGGGAGGCGAGCAGTACTTC,CASSHSGVRLGGEQYF,many,TRBV7-2,TRBJ2-7,TRBD2
TGCAGTGCTAGAGACCCGGGCCGGCGGGGGGACGAGCAGTACTTC,CSARDPGRRGDEQYF,many,TRBV20-1,TRBJ2-7,TRBD2
TGTGCCAGCAGTTTATGGGGGGAAGGTGAAGCTTTCTTT,CASSLWGEGEAFF,medium-sized,TRBV28,TRBJ1-1,.